A single sample is the source of the 18 T cell receptor beta chains below, sequenced in a study of T cells after yellow fever vaccination. Each CDR3 protein is one row after TCRdb ran MiXCR on the 5' RACE reads. This sample has about 510,000 distinct CDR3 sequences, with 21% found just once. Source: PBMCs, taken more than 20 days after the first yellow fever vaccination. The receptors were gathered from a man between 18 and 35 years old who received the YFV17D yellow fever vaccine.

The CDR3 nucleotides are TGCGCCAGCAGCTTAGCAGGGATTGACTATGGCTACACCTTC. It is translated as CASSLAGIDYGYTF. The rearrangement links TRBV5-1 to TRBJ1-2; tentative D call: TRBD1 (5 bases). CDR3 length equals 14 residues. The V end was cut by 2 bases, the J end by 3 bases, with 11 bases between. From germline, CDR1 is SGHRS and CDR2 YFSETQ. Full variable domain (missing parts from reference TRBV5-1 and TRBJ1-2): KAGVTQTPRYLIKTRGQQVTLSCSPISGHRSVSWYQQTPGQGLQFLFEYFSETQRNKGNFPGRFSGRQFSNSRSEMNVSTLELGDSALYLCASSLAGIDYGYTFGSGTRLTVV.

The CDR3 reads CASSLVGWNTGELFF. CDR3 coding DNA: TGTGCCAGCAGCTTAGTCGGGTGGAACACCGGGGAGCTGTTTTTT. This chain joins TRBV7-2 and TRBJ2-2; D uncertain. In germline, CDR1 is SGHTA, CDR2 FQGNSA. The V end lost 1 base, the J end lost 1 base, and 7 bases lay between the germline ends. The CDR3 extends over 15 amino acids.

The V call is TRBV4-3, the J call TRBJ1-1; possibly TRBD1 for D (5 bases). Germline CDR1 and CDR2: LGHNA and YSLEER. This CDR3 has 15 residues. Trimming stripped 4 bases from V and 4 bases from J, with 16 bases between. CDR3 amino acids: CASSPVGGGGTEAFF. CDR3 DNA: TGCGCCAGCAGCCCCGTCGGGGGTGGGGGCACTGAAGCTTTCTTT.

The V gene is TRBV29-1, the J gene TRBJ1-5; TRBD1 aligns across 9 bases. Trimming cost V 7 bases and J 3 bases; bases outside gene matches: 4. This CDR3 has 13 residues. Germline CDR1 reads SQVTM; CDR2 reads ANQGSEA. This CDR3 reads CSAQGAYNQPQHF. For the CDR3, the DNA is TGCAGCGCACAGGGGGCTTACAATCAGCCCCAGCATTTT.

V is TRBV20-1 and J is TRBJ2-1; TRBD2 matches 9 bases. The CDR3 length is 14 residues. Germline CDR1 is DFQATT and CDR2 is SNEGSKA (reference sequence). The trim removed 5 bases at V and 3 bases at J, leaving 5 bases unmatched. CDR3 DNA sequence: TGCAGTGCTCGTAGCGGGGGAGGCTACAATGAGCAGTTCTTC. The encoded protein is CSARSGGGYNEQFF.

In this sample, this clonotype turned up a few times. This chain uses TRBV6-1 with TRBJ1-2; D not certain. The CDR3 spans 14 residues. The V gene lost 0 bases and the J gene lost 5 bases, with 10 bases spanning the gap. Per germline, CDR1 MNHNS and CDR2 SASEGT. CDR3 in amino acids: CASSEARPLYGYTF. The CDR3 DNA is TGTGCCAGCAGTGAAGCGCGGCCATTATATGGCTACACCTTC.

A single count supports this clonotype. The chain recombines TRBV5-1 with TRBJ2-3; no reliable D call. With 4 bases removed from V and 2 bases from J, the gap between germline ends came to 14 bases. Germline V lookup: CDR1 SGHRS, CDR2 YFSETQ. The CDR3 is made up of 15 amino acids. The CDR3 spells CASSPQPPSTDTQYF. CDR3 bases: TGCGCCAGCAGCCCCCAGCCCCCTTCCACAGATACGCAGTATTTT.

This clonotype has only one observation. The V gene is TRBV5-1, the J gene TRBJ2-7, with D possibly being TRBD2 (5 bases). The CDR3 contains 13 residues. From germline, CDR1 is SGHRS and CDR2 YFSETQ. V gave up 4 bases and J gave up 7 bases, with 15 bases separating them. CDR3 nucleotide sequence: TGCGCCAGCAGCCGAGGACGGCCGGGGGAGCAGTACTTC. Translation gives CASSRGRPGEQYF.

This clonotype was detected only a few times. The chain couples TRBV5-6 to TRBJ2-5; 10 nucleotides align to TRBD2. The germline gives CDR1 SGHDT, CDR2 YYEEEE. This CDR3 spans 19 amino acids. Trimming removed 0 bases from V and 0 bases from J; junction bases left unmatched: 11. CDR3 in amino acids: CASSLERGGLHWYQETQYF. CDR3 bases: TGTGCCAGCAGCTTGGAGCGGGGGGGCCTTCATTGGTACCAAGAGACCCAGTACTTC.

This clonotype was observed a few times. The chain uses TRBV4-2 and TRBJ1-4; D remains ambiguous. The CDR3 is 13 amino acids. The V gene lost 1 base and the J gene lost 7 bases, with 7 bases spanning the gap. CDR1 and CDR2 (germline): LGHNA, YNFKEQ. CDR3 region: CASSQGGSEKLFF. CDR3 nucleotide sequence: TGTGCCAGCAGCCAAGGGGGAAGTGAAAAACTGTTTTTT.

V and J are TRBV12-3 or TRBV12-4 and TRBJ2-3; 7 nucleotides line up with TRBD2. Trimming cost V 5 bases and J 2 bases; bases outside gene matches: 4. The CDR3 extends over 14 amino acids. CDR3 coding DNA: TGTGCCAGCAGTCCCCGGGACTACACAGATACGCAGTATTTT. This encodes CASSPRDYTDTQYF.

The chain joins TRBV20-1 to TRBJ1-5, with 8 bases identical to TRBD1. V was clipped by 4 bases and J by 0 bases; unmatched bases: 5. Germline CDR1 reads DFQATT; CDR2 reads SNEGSKA (reference sequence). The CDR3 sequence is 15 residues long. The CDR3 bases are TGCAGTGCTAATCGGGACAGGTATAGCAATCAGCCCCAGCATTTT. Protein sequence: CSANRDRYSNQPQHF.

The chain employs TRBV19 and TRBJ1-1; no clear D. V was shortened by 6 bases and J by 0 bases, with 11 bases between the two germline ends. There are 14 residues in the CDR3. Germline loops: CDR1 LNHDA, CDR2 SQIVND (reference sequence). CDR3 region: CASRRTAMNTEAFF. The CDR3 DNA reads TGTGCCAGTAGGCGGACCGCGATGAACACTGAAGCTTTCTTT. The variable domain in full, completed from reference TRBV19 and TRBJ1-1, reads DGGITQSPKYLFRKEGQNVTLSCEQNLNHDAMYWYRQDPGQGLRLIYYSQIVNDFQKGDIAEGYSVSREKKESFPLTVTSAQKNPTAFYLCASRRTAMNTEAFFGQGTRLTVV.

This clonotype was found a few times. The chain carries TRBV20-1 and TRBJ1-5; no clear D gene. This CDR3 is 13 amino acids long. Trimming took off 3 bases at V and 5 bases at J, with 11 bases between the two ends. Germline assignment: CDR1 DFQATT and CDR2 SNEGSKA (reference sequence). The CDR3 reads CSASGQVDQPQHF. In DNA, the CDR3 is TGCAGTGCTAGCGGGCAGGTAGATCAGCCCCAGCATTTT.

This clonotype was picked up a small number of times. The chain links TRBV7-6 to TRBJ2-2, with a possible D match to TRBD2 (6 bases). The V gene's germline CDR1 is SGHVS and CDR2 FNYEAQ. Trimming removed 5 bases from V and 5 bases from J, with 15 bases in between. This CDR3 has 15 residues. The chain's CDR3 is CASSGGASRTGELFF. CDR3 nucleotides: TGTGCCAGCAGCGGAGGGGCCTCGAGGACCGGGGAGCTGTTTTTT.

This clonotype was seen more than once but under ten times. The V gene is TRBV27, the J gene TRBJ1-1, with D perhaps TRBD1 (6 bases). This CDR3 is 14 amino acids long. V gave up 6 bases and J gave up 6 bases, with 17 bases separating them. CDR1 MNHEY and CDR2 SMNVEV come from the germline V gene (reference sequence). The CDR3 coding sequence is TGTGCCAGCAGCCCCGGGGGGGCGGGCGCTGAAGCTTTCTTT. Translation: CASSPGGAGAEAFF.

This clonotype was detected a few times. V and J are TRBV28 and TRBJ2-5, with 10 bases that match TRBD2. The ends lost 7 bases at V and 2 bases at J; junction bases unmatched: 10. CDR1 MDHEN and CDR2 SYDVKM come from the germline V gene. This CDR3 spans 16 amino acids. CDR3 coding DNA: TGTGCCAGCACCCTATGGGTAGCGGGGGGTCAAGAGACCCAGTACTTC. It translates to CASTLWVAGGQETQYF.

The chain uses TRBV29-1 and TRBJ1-1, with D maybe TRBD1 (5 bases). Trimming took 3 bases from V and 3 from J, leaving 14 bases between them. The germline V gene encodes CDR1 SQVTM and CDR2 ANQGSEA. The length of the CDR3 is 14 residues. The CDR3 DNA is TGCAGCGTTGATGGGGCCGTGGGGGACACTGAAGCTTTCTTT. This sequence encodes CSVDGAVGDTEAFF.